One sample yielded the 25 T cell receptor beta chains listed below, sequenced in a study of T cell responses to AZD1222 COVID-19 vaccine. Sequencing was performed with immunoSEQ multiplex PCR; in TCRdb, only in-frame clones are kept and a portion is missing. Of around 78,000 clones in the sample, about nine tenths are singletons; the top ten hold roughly a quarter. Sequenced material: peripheral blood, taken on day 0 of AZD1222 vaccination. These receptors were obtained from an adult in good health.

V is TRBV5-1 and J is TRBJ2-1, with D uncertain. Germline loops: CDR1 SGHRS, CDR2 YFSETQ. This CDR3 is built from 15 residues. V lost 0 bases and J lost 2, with 9 bases in between. Written as DNA, the CDR3 is TGCGCCAGCAGCTTGGCCGACCCCACCTACAATGAGCAGTTCTTC. Its protein product is CASSLADPTYNEQFF.

J is TRBJ2-1 and V is TRBV7-3; TRBD2 aligns across 9 bases. The CDR3 totals 14 residues. V gave up 2 bases and J gave up 6 bases; unmatched junction bases: 2. Germline-derived CDR1 and CDR2 are SGHTA and FQGTGA. The CDR3 spells CASSLAGGANEQFF. CDR3 DNA sequence: TGTGCCAGCAGCTTAGCGGGAGGGGCCAATGAGCAGTTCTTC.

This rearrangement joins TRBV19 to TRBJ2-1; TRBD1 aligns across 9 bases. Germline CDR1 reads LNHDA; CDR2 reads SQIVND (reference sequence). V gave up 5 bases and J gave up 7 bases; unmatched junction bases: 3. CDR3 size: 13 residues. The CDR3 DNA sequence: TGTGCCAGTAGTGGACAGGGGTGGAATGAGCAGTTCTTC. Translating it yields CASSGQGWNEQFF.

This rearrangement joins TRBV13 to TRBJ2-5; no definite D call. Germline assignment: CDR1 PRHDT and CDR2 FYEKMQ (reference sequence). The V and J ends lost 5 bases and 5 bases respectively, with 12 bases between them. The CDR3 is 13 residues long. CDR3 coding DNA: TGTGCCAGCAGCAGGGTCTTCTCCGAGACCCAGTACTTC. Translation gives CASSRVFSETQYF. Full variable domain (remainder filled in from reference TRBV13 and TRBJ2-5): AAGVIQSPRHLIKEKRETATLKCYPIPRHDTVYWYQQGPGQDPQFLISFYEKMQSDKGSIPDRFSAQQFSDYHSELNMSSLELGDSALYFCASSRVFSETQYFGPGTRLLVL.

V gene TRBV7-8 combines with J gene TRBJ1-1; 7 positions match TRBD1. This CDR3 is 15 amino acids long. Germline CDR1 is SGHVS and CDR2 is FQNEAQ. With V trimmed by 5 bases and J by 5 bases, 11 bases remained unmatched. The chain's CDR3 is CASSPQTGLRTEAFF. CDR3 coding DNA: TGTGCCAGCAGCCCGCAGACAGGGCTACGGACTGAAGCTTTCTTT.

The rearrangement uses TRBV29-1 and TRBJ2-5; no clear D gene. Germline loops: CDR1 SQVTM, CDR2 ANQGSEA. The CDR3 has 12 residues. Trimming pared 3 bases from V and 3 bases from J, leaving 8 bases between. CDR3 nucleotides: TGCAGCGTTGAGTTCAGAAAAGAGACCCAGTACTTC. This translates into CSVEFRKETQYF.

This sequence joins TRBV5-4 and TRBJ2-7, with D possibly being TRBD2 (7 bases). The CDR3 consists of 14 residues. Trimming shortened V by 4 bases and J by 5 bases, and 16 bases separated the two germline ends. Germline V gene lookup returns CDR1 SGHNT and CDR2 YYREEE (reference sequence). CDR3 in DNA: TGTGCCAGCAGCCTAGGGGGACTAACTAACGAGCAGTACTTC. Amino acids: CASSLGGLTNEQYF.

CDR3 sequence: CATRDPGGQDIQYF. CDR3 nucleotides: TGTGCCACCAGGGATCCCGGGGGACAGGACATTCAGTACTTC. V is TRBV15 and J is TRBJ2-4; 8 bases agree with TRBD1. Germline V CDR1 and CDR2: LNHNV, YYDKDF (reference sequence). Germline trimming cut 6 bases from V and 8 bases from J; bases unmatched to any gene: 9. CDR3 length equals 14 residues.

The genes are TRBV4-1 and TRBJ2-5; D may match TRBD1 or TRBD2 (5 bases each). This CDR3 region has 17 residues. Germline-derived CDR1 and CDR2 are MGHRA and YSYEKL. V lost 1 base and J lost 3, with 18 bases in between. For the CDR3, the DNA is TGCGCCAGCAGCCAAGGTGGGGGACCCACATATAAAGAGACCCAGTACTTC. It specifies CASSQGGGPTYKETQYF.

V and J are TRBV5-5 and TRBJ1-2; TRBD1 matches 7 bases. The junction had 4 bases not matched to a gene; V was cut back by 2 bases and J by 6 bases. This CDR3 spans 13 amino acids. Germline values: CDR1 SGHKS, CDR2 YYEKEE (reference sequence). DNA of the CDR3: TGTGCCAGCAGCTTTGACAGGGAGGATGGCTACACCTTC. Translation gives CASSFDREDGYTF.

The gene calls are TRBV15 and TRBJ2-3; a weak D match, TRBD2 (6 bases). Trimming removed 5 bases at V and 2 bases at J, with 11 bases between. The CDR3 sequence is 14 residues long. CDR1 is LNHNV and CDR2 is YYDKDF in the germline V gene (reference sequence). In nucleotides, the CDR3 is TGTGCCACCAGCGCCGGACTAACCACAGATACGCAGTATTTT. The encoded protein is CATSAGLTTDTQYF. The variable domain in full, with the rest retrieved from reference TRBV15 and TRBJ2-3, is DAMVIQNPRYQVTQFGKPVTLSCSQTLNHNVMYWYQQKSSQAPKLLFHYYDKDFNNEADTPDNFQSRRPNTSFCFLDIRSPGLGDTAMYLCATSAGLTTDTQYFGPGTRLTVL.

The gene calls are TRBV5-4 and TRBJ2-7; 7 bases match TRBD2. This CDR3 is 13 amino acids long. V shed 2 bases, J shed 6 bases, and the junction held 5 bases outside the gene matches. Looked up from germline, CDR1 is SGHNT and CDR2 is YYREEE (reference sequence). The CDR3 bases are TGTGCCAGCAGCTTCGGAGCGGGACGCGAGCAGTACTTC. This encodes CASSFGAGREQYF.

In this sample, this clone turned up a few times. The V gene is TRBV5-6, the J gene TRBJ1-1; D is undetermined. The V end lost 0 bases, the J end lost 7 bases, and 10 bases lay between the germline ends. This CDR3 is 13 amino acids long. Germline-derived CDR1 and CDR2 are SGHDT and YYEEEE. CDR3 in DNA: TGTGCCAGCAGCTTGGCCGGACCGGGTGAAGCTTTCTTT. Amino acids: CASSLAGPGEAFF. Full variable domain (rest looked up from reference TRBV5-6 and TRBJ1-1): DAGVTQSPTHLIKTRGQQVTLRCSPKSGHDTVSWYQQALGQGPQFIFQYYEEEERQRGNFPDRFSGHQFPNYSSELNVNALLLGDSALYLCASSLAGPGEAFFGQGTRLTVV.

The CDR3 reads CASSYVGKETQYF. The CDR3 nucleotides are TGTGCCAGCAGTTACGTGGGGAAGGAGACCCAGTACTTC. This sequence joins TRBV6-5 and TRBJ2-5; unclear D gene. The CDR3 runs 13 residues. Germline V CDR1 and CDR2: MNHEY, SVGAGI. V lost 2 bases, J lost 5 bases, and 9 bases lay in between.

The CDR3 region is CASSTSGLRETQYF. CDR3 nucleotide sequence: TGTGCCAGCAGCACTAGCGGGTTGCGGGAGACCCAGTACTTC. The rearrangement joins TRBV7-2 to TRBJ2-5; TRBD2 agrees at 9 bases. J gave up 5 bases and V 5 bases, and 6 bases lay outside the gene matches. The germline V gene encodes CDR1 SGHTA and CDR2 FQGNSA. The length of the CDR3 is 14 residues.

The chain carries TRBV28 and TRBJ1-5; no firm D call. The V gene's germline CDR1 is MDHEN and CDR2 SYDVKM. V lost 3 bases and J lost 6, with 3 bases in between. The CDR3 length is 11 residues. The CDR3 spells CASSLGQPQHF. The CDR3 DNA is TGTGCCAGCAGTTTGGGTCAGCCCCAGCATTTT.

The chain is built from TRBV2 and TRBJ2-7; 7 bases line up with TRBD1. The V and J ends lost 4 bases and 4 bases, in that order; junction bases with no gene match: 4. The length of the CDR3 is 13 residues. CDR1 and CDR2 from the germline V gene are SNHLY and FYNNEI. The CDR3: CASSGETGYEQYF. CDR3 coding DNA: TGTGCCAGCAGTGGAGAGACAGGGTACGAGCAGTACTTC.

The gene calls are TRBV28 and TRBJ2-5; D not certain. Trimming stripped 2 bases from V and 2 bases from J, with 6 bases between. The CDR3 is 13 amino acids. Germline lookup yields CDR1 MDHEN and CDR2 SYDVKM. Written as DNA, the CDR3 is TGTGCCAGCAGTTTACACGGACAAGAGACCCAGTACTTC. Encoded protein: CASSLHGQETQYF.

The rearrangement joins TRBV19 to TRBJ2-1; 9 positions match TRBD2. The germline gives CDR1 LNHDA, CDR2 SQIVND (reference sequence). The trim removed 3 bases at V and 6 bases at J, leaving 3 bases unmatched. The CDR3 totals 14 residues. The CDR3 protein is CASSIKTSGNEQFF. The CDR3 DNA is TGTGCCAGTAGTATCAAGACTAGCGGCAATGAGCAGTTCTTC.

This clone was seen a single time. The gene calls are TRBV11-2 and TRBJ2-1; TRBD2 agrees at 13 bases. Trimming at V came to 3 bases and at J to 2 bases, leaving 1 base not matched to a gene. This CDR3 spans 16 amino acids. In germline, CDR1 is SGHAT, CDR2 FQNNGV. The CDR3 protein is CASSFGTSGTYNEQFF. CDR3 nucleotides: TGTGCCAGCAGCTTTGGGACTAGCGGGACCTACAATGAGCAGTTCTTC. The variable domain in full, with the rest retrieved from reference TRBV11-2 and TRBJ2-1, is EAGVAQSPRYKIIEKRQSVAFWCNPISGHATLYWYQQILGQGPKLLIQFQNNGVVDDSQLPKDRFSAERLKGVDSTLKIQPAKLEDSAVYLCASSFGTSGTYNEQFFGPGTRLTVL.

V is TRBV7-3 and J is TRBJ1-2; 8 bases map to TRBD1. V gave up 5 bases and J gave up 8 bases; unmatched junction bases: 7. From germline, CDR1 is SGHTA and CDR2 FQGTGA. The CDR3 length is 13 residues. CDR3 protein: CASSPGQESGYTF. The CDR3 DNA reads as TGTGCCAGCAGCCCGGGACAGGAGTCGGGCTACACCTTC. Variable domain in full (rest from reference TRBV7-3 and TRBJ1-2): GAGVSQTPSNKVTEKGKYVELRCDPISGHTALYWYRQSLGQGPEFLIYFQGTGAADDSGLPNDRFFAVRPEGSVSTLKIQRTERGDSAVYLCASSPGQESGYTFGSGTRLTVV.

V is TRBV18 and J is TRBJ1-4; D is unclear. This CDR3 contains 16 residues. Between the trimmed V and J ends, which lost 3 bases and 7 bases, there was a span of 18 bases. In germline, CDR1 is KGHSH, CDR2 LQKENI. As DNA, the CDR3 is TGTGCCAGCTCACCGCAAACTCCTGAGGGAGGTGAAAAACTGTTTTTT. Protein: CASSPQTPEGGEKLFF.

This clone was detected once. This rearrangement joins TRBV7-8 to TRBJ1-1, with a tentative D call TRBD1 (6 bases). In germline, CDR1 is SGHVS, CDR2 FQNEAQ. The CDR3 length is 15 residues. V was shortened by 2 bases and J by 5 bases, with 15 bases between the two germline ends. CDR3 coding DNA: TGTGCCAGCAGCTTAAGCGGCGGGGGCGTAACTGAAGCTTTCTTT. This translates into CASSLSGGGVTEAFF.

This chain connects TRBV7-2 to TRBJ2-7; possibly TRBD1 for D (6 bases). Per germline, CDR1 SGHTA and CDR2 FQGNSA. This CDR3 comprises 14 residues. The V end lost 4 bases, the J end lost 1 base, and 11 bases lay between the germline ends. The CDR3 reads CASSSDTGSYEQYF. For the CDR3, the DNA is TGTGCCAGCAGCTCGGATACAGGGTCCTACGAGCAGTACTTC.

This clone was seen a few times. The V gene is TRBV6-1, the J gene TRBJ2-2, with D unclear. Deletions cut 2 bases from V and 6 bases from J, with 10 bases between. The CDR3 is made up of 14 amino acids. Germline CDR1 is MNHNS and CDR2 is SASEGT. Written as DNA, the CDR3 is TGTGCCAGCAGTGAAACCCCCTTAGCCGGGGAGCTGTTTTTT. This sequence encodes CASSETPLAGELFF.